The following is a T cell receptor (beta chain) sequence with its context. Its target is unknown. Researchers used 5'RACE with constant-segment primers to make TCR alpha and TCR beta cDNA libraries that carry sample barcodes and UMIs. TCRdb recomputed calls from the 5' RACE reads with MiXCR, one row per CDR3 protein. The sample comprises 200,000 to 250,000 distinct CDR3 sequences, 8% to 9.5% of which are singletons, and around 21% rests with the top ten. The CDR3 runs 14 residues. Germline trimming cut 6 bases from V and 3 bases from J; bases unmatched to any gene: 4. The germline gives CDR1 MNHNY, CDR2 SVGAGI (reference sequence). This sample was included in a study of T-cell memory formation after mild COVID-19. Study as a whole: The study found TCR clusters largely donor specific.

The study's findings and limits: Cross-reactive memory seemingly joined, as some responding clones were found in pre-infection memory. Later expanders leaned CD4+, whereas day 15 to 85 contracting clones were balanced CD4/CD8.

The receptor's source is a man between 18 and 29 years old who had mild COVID-19 (a few samples of this study predate the infection). Cell type and time point are not known. The chain joins TRBV6-6 to TRBJ2-7; 11 positions agree with TRBD1. The sequencing input was PBMCs or a T cell subset sorted from them (not recorded which). The CDR3 loop reads CASRTGTGGYEQYV. Here the CDR3 DNA reads TGTGCCAGCAGAACCGGGACAGGGGGCTACGAGCAGTACGTC.